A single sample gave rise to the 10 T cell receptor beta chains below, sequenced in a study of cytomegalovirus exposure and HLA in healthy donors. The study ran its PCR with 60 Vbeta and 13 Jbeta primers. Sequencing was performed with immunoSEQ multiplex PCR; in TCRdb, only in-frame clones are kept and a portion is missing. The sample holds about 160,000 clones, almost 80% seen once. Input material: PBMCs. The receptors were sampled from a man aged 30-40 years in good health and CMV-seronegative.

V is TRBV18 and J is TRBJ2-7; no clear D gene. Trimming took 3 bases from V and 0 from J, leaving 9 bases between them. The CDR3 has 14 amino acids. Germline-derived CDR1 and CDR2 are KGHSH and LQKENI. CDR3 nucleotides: TGTGCCAGCTCACCCGGAACAGTCTCCTACGAGCAGTACTTC. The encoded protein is CASSPGTVSYEQYF.

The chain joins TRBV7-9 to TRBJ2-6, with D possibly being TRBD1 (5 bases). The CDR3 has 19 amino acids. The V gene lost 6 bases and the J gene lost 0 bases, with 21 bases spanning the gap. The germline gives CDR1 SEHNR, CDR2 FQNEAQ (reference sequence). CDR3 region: CASRLPSGQFYSGANVLTF. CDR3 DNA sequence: TGTGCCAGCAGGCTGCCATCAGGGCAGTTCTACTCTGGGGCCAACGTCCTGACTTTC.

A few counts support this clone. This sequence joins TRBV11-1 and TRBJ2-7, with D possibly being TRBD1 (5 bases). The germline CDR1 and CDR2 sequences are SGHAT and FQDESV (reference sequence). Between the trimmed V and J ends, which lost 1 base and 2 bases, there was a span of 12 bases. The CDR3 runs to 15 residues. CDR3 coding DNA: TGTGCCAGCAGCTTAGGGGCAGGGATTCCCTACGAGCAGTACTTC. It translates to CASSLGAGIPYEQYF.

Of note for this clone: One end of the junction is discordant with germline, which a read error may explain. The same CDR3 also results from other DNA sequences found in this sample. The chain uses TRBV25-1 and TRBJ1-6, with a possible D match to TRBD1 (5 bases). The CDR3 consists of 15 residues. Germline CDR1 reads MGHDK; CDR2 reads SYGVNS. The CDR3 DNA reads TGTGCCAGCAGTTTAGGAGGGGTAGGAAATTCGCCCCTCCACTTT. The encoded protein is CASSLGGVGNSPLHF.

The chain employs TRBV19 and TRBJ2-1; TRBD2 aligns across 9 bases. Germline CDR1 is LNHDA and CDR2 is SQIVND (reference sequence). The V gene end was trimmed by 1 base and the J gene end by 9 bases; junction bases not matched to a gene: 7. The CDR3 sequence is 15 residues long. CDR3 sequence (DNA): TGTGCCAGTAGTATAGGTGGCGGGGGGGCGGGTGAGCAGTTCTTC. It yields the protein CASSIGGGGAGEQFF. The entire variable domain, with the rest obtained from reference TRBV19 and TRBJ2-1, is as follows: DGGITQSPKYLFRKEGQNVTLSCEQNLNHDAMYWYRQDPGQGLRLIYYSQIVNDFQKGDIAEGYSVSREKKESFPLTVTSAQKNPTAFYLCASSIGGGGAGEQFFGPGTRLTVL.

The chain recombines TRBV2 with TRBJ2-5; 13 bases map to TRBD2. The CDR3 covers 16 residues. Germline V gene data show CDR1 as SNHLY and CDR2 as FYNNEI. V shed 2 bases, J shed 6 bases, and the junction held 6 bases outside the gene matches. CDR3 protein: CASSERLAGGGKTQYF. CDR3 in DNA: TGTGCCAGCAGTGAACGACTAGCGGGGGGAGGGAAGACCCAGTACTTC.

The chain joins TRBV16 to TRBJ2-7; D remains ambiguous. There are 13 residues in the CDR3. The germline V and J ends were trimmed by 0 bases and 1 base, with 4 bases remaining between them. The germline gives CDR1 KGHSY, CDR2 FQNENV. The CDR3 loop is CASSQSLSYEQYF. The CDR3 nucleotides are TGTGCCAGCAGCCAATCTTTATCCTACGAGCAGTACTTC. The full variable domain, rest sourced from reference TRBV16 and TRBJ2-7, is GEEVAQTPKHLVRGEGQKAKLYCAPIKGHSYVFWYQQVLKNEFKFLISFQNENVFDETGMPKERFSAKCLPNSPCSLEIQATKLEDSAVYFCASSQSLSYEQYFGPGTRLTVT.

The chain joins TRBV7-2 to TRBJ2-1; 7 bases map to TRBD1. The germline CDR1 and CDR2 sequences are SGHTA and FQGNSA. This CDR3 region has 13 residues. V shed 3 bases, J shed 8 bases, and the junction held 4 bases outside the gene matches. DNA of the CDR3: TGTGCCAGCAGCTTGACAGGGCTCGATGAGCAGTTCTTC. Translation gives CASSLTGLDEQFF.

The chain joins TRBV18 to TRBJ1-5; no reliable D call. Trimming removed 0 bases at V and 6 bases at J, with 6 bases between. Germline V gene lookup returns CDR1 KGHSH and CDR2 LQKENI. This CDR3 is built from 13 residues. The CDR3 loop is CASSPPPGQPQHF. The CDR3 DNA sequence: TGTGCCAGCTCACCACCGCCGGGTCAGCCCCAGCATTTT.

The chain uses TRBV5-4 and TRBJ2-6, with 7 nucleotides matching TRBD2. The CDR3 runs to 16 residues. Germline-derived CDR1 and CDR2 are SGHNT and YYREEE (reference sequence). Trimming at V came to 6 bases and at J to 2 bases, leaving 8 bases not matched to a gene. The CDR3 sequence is CASTPRRGTGANVLTF. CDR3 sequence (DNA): TGTGCCAGCACACCCCGGCGGGGGACTGGGGCCAACGTCCTGACTTTC. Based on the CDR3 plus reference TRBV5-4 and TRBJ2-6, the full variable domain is ETGVTQSPTHLIKTRGQQVTLRCSSQSGHNTVSWYQQALGQGPQFIFQYYREEENGRGNFPPRFSGLQFPNYSSELNVNALELDDSALYLCASTPRRGTGANVLTFGAGSRLTVL.